This TCR beta chain was retrieved from a study of blood T cell repertoires in COVID-19. TCRdb's table, derived via immunoSEQ multiplex PCR, lists solely in-frame clones and lacks some. The sample contains roughly 200,000 clones, about 88% of which appear only once. The germline V gene encodes CDR1 LGHDT and CDR2 YNNKEL (reference sequence). The CDR3 runs 14 residues. V gave up 2 bases and J gave up 4 bases; unmatched junction bases: 1. J is TRBJ1-5 and V is TRBV3-1 (or the pseudogene TRBV3-2); the match to TRBD1 covers 8 bases. The source of this sequence is a woman aged 25 to 39 who had recovered from COVID-19. Material: PBMCs or T cells enriched from blood (not recorded which). The CDR3 DNA reads as TGTGCCAGCAGCCAAAACAGGGGGAATCAGCCCCAGCATTTT. It translates to CASSQNRGNQPQHF.